Below are 8 T cell receptor beta chains sequenced from a single sample in a study of a mutant IDH1 vaccine in newly diagnosed glioma. Measured with immunoSEQ multiplex PCR; TCRdb has only the in-frame clones, and not every one. The repertoire has approximately 24,000 clones, about three quarters of them found once; the top ten carry roughly a tenth. Their antigens remain unidentified. Time point in this sample: week 5, during vaccination. Vaccinated patients received 300 ug of mutant IDH1 20-mer peptide per dose, with topical imiquimod. This material consisted of PBMCs, taken from a glioma patient whose treatment included an IDH1 peptide vaccine. The origin of the receptors is a man aged 40-49 years with glioma.

The V gene is TRBV14, the J gene TRBJ2-7, with D possibly called TRBD1 or TRBD2 (5 bases each). The V and J ends lost 1 base and 2 bases respectively, with 15 bases between them. Germline CDR1 and CDR2: SGHDN and FVKESK. The CDR3 consists of 16 residues. For the CDR3, the DNA is TGTGCCAGCAGCCAAGTGGACGGCAGGGAGCCCTACGAGCAGTACGTC. The encoded protein is CASSQVDGREPYEQYV.

The chain is built from TRBV4-3 and TRBJ1-2; unclear D gene. Per the germline V gene, CDR1 is LGHNA and CDR2 is YSLEER. Trimming took off 1 base at V and 0 bases at J, with 9 bases between the two ends. This CDR3 spans 15 amino acids. CDR3 region: CASSQGPGTNYGYTF. DNA of the CDR3: TGCGCCAGCAGCCAAGGGCCCGGGACTAACTATGGCTACACCTTC.

This rearrangement joins TRBV27 to TRBJ2-3; 9 bases are shared with TRBD2. This CDR3 comprises 16 residues. The ends lost 5 bases at V and 2 bases at J; junction bases unmatched: 8. Germline lookup yields CDR1 MNHEY and CDR2 SMNVEV (reference sequence). This CDR3 is CASSNSGRTVTDTQYF. The CDR3 bases are TGTGCCAGCAGTAATAGCGGGAGAACGGTCACAGATACGCAGTATTTT.

This clone appeared a few times. The chain links TRBV7-9 to TRBJ2-7, with D possibly matching TRBD2 (5 bases). The CDR3 contains 13 residues. V lost 5 bases to trimming and J lost 2 bases, with 10 bases between them. Germline values: CDR1 SEHNR, CDR2 FQNEAQ (reference sequence). Here the CDR3 DNA reads TGTGCCAGCAGCCCCCGGGGTCCCTACGAGCAGTACTTC. It is translated as CASSPRGPYEQYF.

This sequence joins TRBV30 and TRBJ1-6; the match to TRBD1 covers 7 bases. V was clipped by 3 bases and J by 5 bases; unmatched bases: 4. The CDR3 contains 14 residues. Germline values: CDR1 GTSNPN, CDR2 SVGIG (reference sequence). CDR3 in DNA: TGTGCCTGGAGCAAAGGGACAGATAATTCACCCCTCCACTTT. The encoded protein is CAWSKGTDNSPLHF.

The genes are TRBV11-3 and TRBJ2-1, with a tentative D call TRBD2 (5 bases). Between the trimmed V and J ends, which lost 8 bases and 0 bases, there was a span of 20 bases. Germline V gives CDR1 SGHNT, CDR2 YENEEA. CDR3 length: 17 amino acids. CDR3 residues: CASSLQASGSSYNEQFF. The CDR3 DNA is TGTGCCAGCTCGCTCCAAGCCTCGGGGAGCTCCTACAATGAGCAGTTCTTC.

The chain joins TRBV5-8 to TRBJ2-6; tentative D call: TRBD1 (6 bases). Trimming pared 5 bases from V and 0 bases from J, leaving 21 bases between. In germline, CDR1 is SGHTS, CDR2 YDEGEE. The CDR3 is 19 residues long. The CDR3 coding sequence is TGTGCCAGCAGATACAGGGTAGGGCACAGTTTCTCTGGGGCCAACGTCCTGACTTTC. It encodes CASRYRVGHSFSGANVLTF.

The V gene is TRBV18, the J gene TRBJ1-1, with D unclear. Germline V CDR1 and CDR2: KGHSH, LQKENI. The V end was cut by 3 bases, the J end by 5 bases, with 16 bases between. The length of the CDR3 is 15 residues. The CDR3 sequence is CASSPTGTLRTEAFF. CDR3 nucleotide sequence: TGTGCCAGCTCACCCACCGGCACCCTGAGAACTGAAGCTTTCTTT.